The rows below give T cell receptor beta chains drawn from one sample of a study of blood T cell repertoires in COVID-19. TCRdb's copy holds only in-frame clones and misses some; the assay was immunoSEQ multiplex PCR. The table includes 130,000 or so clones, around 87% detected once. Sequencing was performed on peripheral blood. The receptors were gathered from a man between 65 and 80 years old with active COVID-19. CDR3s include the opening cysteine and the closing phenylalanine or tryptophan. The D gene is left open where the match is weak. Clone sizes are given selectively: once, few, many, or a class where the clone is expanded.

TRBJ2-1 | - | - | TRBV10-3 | TGTGCCATCAGTGGTGGCCTCAATGAGCAGTTCTTC | CAISGGLNEQFF
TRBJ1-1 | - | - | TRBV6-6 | TGTGCCAGCAGCCAGGGGATTGAAGCTTTCTTT | CASSQGIEAFF
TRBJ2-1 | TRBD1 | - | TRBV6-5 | TGTGCCAGCAGTATCGACAGGGGGTCCTACAATGAGCAGTTCTTC | CASSIDRGSYNEQFF
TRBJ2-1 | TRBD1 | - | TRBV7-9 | TGTGCCAGCATCCAGACAGGGGGCTCCTACAATGAGCAGTTCTTC | CASIQTGGSYNEQFF
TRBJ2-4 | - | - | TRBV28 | TGTGCCAGCAGTCGACAGGGGAGGGCCGGAAACATTCAGTACTTC | CASSRQGRAGNIQYF
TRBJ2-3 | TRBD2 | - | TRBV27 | TGTGCCAGCAGTAAGCGGGGGAGCGAGACTGATACGCAGTATTTT | CASSKRGSETDTQYF
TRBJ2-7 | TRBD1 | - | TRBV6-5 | TGTGCCAGCCGGGGACCCGGGACAGGGGGGTACGAGCAGTACTTC | CASRGPGTGGYEQYF
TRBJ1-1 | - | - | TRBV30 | TGTGCCTGGAGTGTAGAGAGACACCCTGAAGCTTTCTTT | CAWSVERHPEAFF
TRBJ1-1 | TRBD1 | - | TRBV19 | TGTGCCAGTAGCCCGGACAGGCGGAACACTGAAGCTTTCTTT | CASSPDRRNTEAFF
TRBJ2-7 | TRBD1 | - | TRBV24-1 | TGTGCCACCAGTGATGGACAGGGAGGAAGGTACGAGCAGTACTTC | CATSDGQGGRYEQYF
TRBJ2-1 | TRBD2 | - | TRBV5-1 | TGCGCCAGCAGCGCGTCCGGGGGGAACAATGAGCAGTTCTTC | CASSASGGNNEQFF
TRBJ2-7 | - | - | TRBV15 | TGTGCCACCAGCAGGTCAGAGGTCGAGCAGTACTTC | CATSRSEVEQYF
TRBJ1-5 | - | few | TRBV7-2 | TGTGCCAGCAGCTTAGCGGCTCGCAATCAGCCCCAGCATTTT | CASSLAARNQPQHF
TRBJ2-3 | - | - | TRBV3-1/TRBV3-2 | TGTGCCAGCAGCCTCATAGGGAGCGGGAGCACAGATACGCAGTATTTT | CASSLIGSGSTDTQYF
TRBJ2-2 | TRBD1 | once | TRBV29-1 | TGCAGCGGGACAGGGAACACCGGGGAGCTGTTTTTT | CSGTGNTGELFF
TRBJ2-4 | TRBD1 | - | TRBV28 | TGTGCCAGCAGAAGAACCATAAGCAGGGGGCCCAGCATTCAGTACTTC | CASRRTISRGPSIQYF